These T cell receptor beta chains were read from a single sample in a study of blood T cell repertoires in COVID-19. Produced via immunoSEQ multiplex PCR; TCRdb's table is partial and in-frame only. The profile covers about 200,000 clones, with around 83% appearing a single time and 9.7% taken by the ten largest. The sequencing sample was made of peripheral blood. The receptors shown here come from a man aged 50 to 59 with active or convalescent COVID-19. The CDR3 runs from the conserved cysteine through the conserved F or W. The order of the fields is V gene, CDR3 protein.

>TRBV4-1
CASSQDWDRLETQYF
>TRBV6-1
CASSEGGGREKLFF
>TRBV2
CASRSTTGNYGYTF
>TRBV15
CATSRDGATGNEKLFF
>TRBV2
CASREDSWETQYF
>TRBV11-2
CASSLYGSYQPQHF
>TRBV11-3
CASSSDRGNEQFF
>TRBV19
CASSLWGWGRRETQYF
>TRBV3-1/TRBV3-2
CASSQPTSGGGFAGELFF
>TRBV6-5
CASSSLAGDIDTQYF
>TRBV7-3
CASSPPGQGYVNEQFF
>TRBV2
CASSDRQAMMNTEAFF
>TRBV5-6
CASSLRRAGYTF
>TRBV5-1
CASSLVSGGEETQYF
>TRBV3-1/TRBV3-2
CASSHAYLAGGRETQYF
>TRBV14
CASSQGGRGGRYNSPLHF
>TRBV29-1
CSVSGTGAYSNQPQHF
>TRBV7-9
CASSRTTETQYF
>TRBV5-1
CASSTSDRGLKTQYF
>TRBV11-2
CASSRSQGGPDTQYF
>TRBV11-2
CASSSGLSGGRTYNEQFF
>TRBV27
CAQAVTGTSGGAWGETQYF
>TRBV5-8
CASSWPGSLDQPQHF
>TRBV7-2
CASSLVGGHTDTQYF
>TRBV2
CASRDRGHTEAFF
>TRBV7-9
CASSFTQGAGTEAFF